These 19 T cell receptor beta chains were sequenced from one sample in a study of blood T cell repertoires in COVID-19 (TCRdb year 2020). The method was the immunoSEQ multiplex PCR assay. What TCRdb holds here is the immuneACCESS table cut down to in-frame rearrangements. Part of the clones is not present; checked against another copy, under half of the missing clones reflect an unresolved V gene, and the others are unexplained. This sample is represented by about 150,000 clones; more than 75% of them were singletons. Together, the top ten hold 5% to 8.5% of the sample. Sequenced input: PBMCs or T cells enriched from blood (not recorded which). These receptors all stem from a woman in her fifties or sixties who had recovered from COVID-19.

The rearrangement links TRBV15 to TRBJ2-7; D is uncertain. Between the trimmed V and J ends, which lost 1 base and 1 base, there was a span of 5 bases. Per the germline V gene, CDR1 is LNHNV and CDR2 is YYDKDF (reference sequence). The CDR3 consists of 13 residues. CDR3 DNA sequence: TGTGCCACCAGCAGAGGCGGTTCCTACGAGCAGTACTTC. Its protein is CATSRGGSYEQYF.

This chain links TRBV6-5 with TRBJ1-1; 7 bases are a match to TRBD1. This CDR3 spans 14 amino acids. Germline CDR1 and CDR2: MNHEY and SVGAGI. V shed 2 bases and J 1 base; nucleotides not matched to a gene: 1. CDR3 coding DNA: TGTGCCAGCAGTTACAGGACAGGGAACACTGAAGCTTTCTTT. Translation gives CASSYRTGNTEAFF.

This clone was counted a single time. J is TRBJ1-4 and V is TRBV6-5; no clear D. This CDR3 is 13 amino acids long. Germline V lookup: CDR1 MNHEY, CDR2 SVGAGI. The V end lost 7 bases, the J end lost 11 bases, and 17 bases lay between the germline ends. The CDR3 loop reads CASIGTNDRKLFF. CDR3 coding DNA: TGTGCCAGCATCGGAACTAATGATCGGAAACTGTTTTTT.

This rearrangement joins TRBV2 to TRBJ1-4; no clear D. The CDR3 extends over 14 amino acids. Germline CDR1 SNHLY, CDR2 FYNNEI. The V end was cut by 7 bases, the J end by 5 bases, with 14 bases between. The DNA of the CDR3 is TGTGCCAGCACCGCGGCCCTAAGGAATGAAAAACTGTTTTTT. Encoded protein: CASTAALRNEKLFF.

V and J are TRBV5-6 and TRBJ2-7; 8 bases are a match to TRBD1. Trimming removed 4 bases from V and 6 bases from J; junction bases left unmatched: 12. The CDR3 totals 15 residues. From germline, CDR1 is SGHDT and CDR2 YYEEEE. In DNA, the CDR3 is TGTGCCAGCAGCACCCCGGGACAGGTGTCTGGCGAGCAGTACTTC. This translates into CASSTPGQVSGEQYF.

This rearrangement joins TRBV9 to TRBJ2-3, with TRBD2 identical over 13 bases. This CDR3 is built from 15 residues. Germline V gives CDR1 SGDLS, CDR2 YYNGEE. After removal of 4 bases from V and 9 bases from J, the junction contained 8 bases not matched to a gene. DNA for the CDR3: TGTGCCAGCAGCACACTAGCGGGGGGGCTGGGCACGCAGTATTTT. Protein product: CASSTLAGGLGTQYF.

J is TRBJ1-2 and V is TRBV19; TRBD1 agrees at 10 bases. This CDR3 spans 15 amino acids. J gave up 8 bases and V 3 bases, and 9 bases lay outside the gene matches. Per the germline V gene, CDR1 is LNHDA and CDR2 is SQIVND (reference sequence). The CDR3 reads CASSIGLGTGDGYTF. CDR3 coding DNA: TGTGCCAGTAGTATTGGGTTGGGGACAGGGGACGGCTACACCTTC.

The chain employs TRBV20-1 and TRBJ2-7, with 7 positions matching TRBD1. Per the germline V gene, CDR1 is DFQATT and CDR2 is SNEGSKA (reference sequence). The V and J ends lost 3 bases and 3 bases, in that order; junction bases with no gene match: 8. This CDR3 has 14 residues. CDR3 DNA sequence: TGCAGTGCTAGTCTGCCGGGACAGAACTACGAGCAGTACTTC. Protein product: CSASLPGQNYEQYF.

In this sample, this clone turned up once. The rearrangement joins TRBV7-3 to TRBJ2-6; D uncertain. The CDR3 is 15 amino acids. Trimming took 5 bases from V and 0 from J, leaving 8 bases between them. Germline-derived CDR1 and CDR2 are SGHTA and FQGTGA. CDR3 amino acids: CASSPGFSGANVLTF. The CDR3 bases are TGTGCCAGCAGCCCAGGTTTCTCTGGGGCCAACGTCCTGACTTTC.

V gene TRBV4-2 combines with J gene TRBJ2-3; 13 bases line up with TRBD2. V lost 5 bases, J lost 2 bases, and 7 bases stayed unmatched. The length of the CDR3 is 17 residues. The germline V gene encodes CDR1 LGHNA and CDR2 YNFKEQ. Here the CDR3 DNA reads TGTGCCAGCAGCAAAGGACTAGCGGGGGTCACCACAGATACGCAGTATTTT. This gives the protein CASSKGLAGVTTDTQYF.

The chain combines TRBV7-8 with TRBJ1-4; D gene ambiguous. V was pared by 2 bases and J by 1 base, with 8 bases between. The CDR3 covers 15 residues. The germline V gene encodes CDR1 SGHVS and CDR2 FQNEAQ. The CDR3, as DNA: TGTGCCAGCAGCTTAAGGCGGGAAACTAATGAAAAACTGTTTTTT. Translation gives CASSLRRETNEKLFF.

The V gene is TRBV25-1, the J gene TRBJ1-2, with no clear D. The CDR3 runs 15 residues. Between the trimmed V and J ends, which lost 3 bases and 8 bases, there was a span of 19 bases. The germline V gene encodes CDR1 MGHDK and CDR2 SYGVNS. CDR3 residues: CASSDGRTTWEGYTF. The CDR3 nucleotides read TGTGCCAGCAGTGACGGACGGACGACCTGGGAGGGCTACACCTTC.

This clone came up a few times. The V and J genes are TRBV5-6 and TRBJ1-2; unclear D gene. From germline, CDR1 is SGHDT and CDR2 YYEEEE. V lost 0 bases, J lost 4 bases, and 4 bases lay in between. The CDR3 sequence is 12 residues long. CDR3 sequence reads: CASSLAGYGYTF. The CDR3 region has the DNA TGTGCCAGCAGCTTGGCGGGCTATGGCTACACCTTC.

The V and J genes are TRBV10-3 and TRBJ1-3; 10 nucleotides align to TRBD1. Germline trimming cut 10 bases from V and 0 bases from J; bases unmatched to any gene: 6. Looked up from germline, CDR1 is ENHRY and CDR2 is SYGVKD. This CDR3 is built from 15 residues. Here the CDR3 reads CATSGTGVSGNTIYF. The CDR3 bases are TGTGCCACTTCCGGGACAGGGGTCTCTGGAAACACCATATATTTT.

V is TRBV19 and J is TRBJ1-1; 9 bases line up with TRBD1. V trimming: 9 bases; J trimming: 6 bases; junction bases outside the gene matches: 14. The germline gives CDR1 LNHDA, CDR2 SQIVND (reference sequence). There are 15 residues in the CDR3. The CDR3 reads CASAPGTGRTAEAFF. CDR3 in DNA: TGTGCCAGCGCGCCCGGGACAGGGCGTACGGCTGAAGCTTTCTTT.

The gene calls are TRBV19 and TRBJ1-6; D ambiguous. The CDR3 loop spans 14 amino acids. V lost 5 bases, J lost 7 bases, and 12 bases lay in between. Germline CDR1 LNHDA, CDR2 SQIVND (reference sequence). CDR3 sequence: CASSDTLENSPLHF. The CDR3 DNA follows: TGTGCCAGTAGTGACACTTTAGAGAATTCACCCCTCCACTTT.

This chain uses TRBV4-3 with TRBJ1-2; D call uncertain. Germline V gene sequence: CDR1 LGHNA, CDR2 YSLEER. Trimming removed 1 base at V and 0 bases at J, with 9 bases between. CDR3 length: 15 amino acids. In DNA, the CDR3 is TGCGCCAGCAGCCAAGTTGCAGGAACTAACTATGGCTACACCTTC. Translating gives CASSQVAGTNYGYTF.

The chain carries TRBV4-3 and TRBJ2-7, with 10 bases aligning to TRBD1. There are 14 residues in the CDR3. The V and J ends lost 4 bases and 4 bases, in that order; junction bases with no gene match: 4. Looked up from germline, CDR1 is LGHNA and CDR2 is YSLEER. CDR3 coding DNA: TGCGCCAGCAGCCCAGGGACAGGGGCATACGAGCAGTACTTC. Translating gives CASSPGTGAYEQYF.

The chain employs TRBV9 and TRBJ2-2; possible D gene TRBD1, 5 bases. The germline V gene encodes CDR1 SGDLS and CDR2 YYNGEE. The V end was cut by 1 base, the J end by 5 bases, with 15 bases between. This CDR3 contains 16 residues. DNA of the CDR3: TGTGCCAGCAGCGTAACCCCCCAAGGGGCAACCGGGGAGCTGTTTTTT. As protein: CASSVTPQGATGELFF.